The source of this TCR beta chain is a study of cytomegalovirus exposure and HLA in healthy donors. Findings and caveats of the study: There were several of the most significant clusters that appeared linked to common viral pathogens in a later analysis.

CDR3 length: 14 residues. V gave up 3 bases and J gave up 0 bases, with 6 bases separating them. The germline gives CDR1 SNHLY, CDR2 FYNNEI. The PCR employed 60 Vbeta primers together with 13 Jbeta primers. Some clones are missing from TCRdb's copy, which holds only in-frame ones; the method was immunoSEQ multiplex PCR. The repertoire holds about 110,000 clones, with less than 85% as singletons. For this clone: Its antigen is unknown.

The chain carries TRBV2 and TRBJ1-5; the D is unclear. The sample comprised PBMCs. The receptor comes from a man aged 55 to 70 in good health and CMV-seronegative. CDR3 sequence reads: CASSDFYSNQPQHF. CDR3 DNA: TGTGCCAGCAGTGATTTTTATAGCAATCAGCCCCAGCATTTT.